These 25 T cell receptor beta chains came from one sample sequenced in a study. TCRdb re-analysed the 5' RACE reads in MiXCR, keeping a single row per CDR3 protein. Of just under 65,000 distinct CDR3 sequences listed, roughly 23% are singletons. The sample consisted of memory CD4+ T cells sorted from a lymph node. Subset meaning: memory CD4+ T cells, CD4+CD45RO+CD25-. The receptors come from a female donor with breast cancer.

This clonotype came up many times. The V gene is TRBV5-1, the J gene TRBJ2-1, with TRBD1 matching 8 bases. Trimming cost V 4 bases and J 6 bases; bases outside gene matches: 3. Germline V gene lookup returns CDR1 SGHRS and CDR2 YFSETQ. The CDR3 loop spans 13 amino acids. As DNA, the CDR3 is TGCGCCAGCAGCCCCGGACAGGGCAATGAGCAGTTCTTC. Translation: CASSPGQGNEQFF.

About this clonotype: The junction departs from germline at one end; a sequencing error may be responsible. CDR3 loop: CASSLGTGGEPEASF. CDR3 nucleotide sequence: TGCGCCAGCAGCCTTGGGACAGGGGGGGAACCTGAAGCTTCCTTT. The chain uses TRBV5-1 and TRBJ1-1, with 11 nucleotides matching TRBD1. This CDR3 region has 15 residues. The germline V gene encodes CDR1 SGHRS and CDR2 YFSETQ.

The sample holds a few counts of this clonotype. V and J are TRBV12-3 or TRBV12-4 and TRBJ2-2; 13 bases fit TRBD2. This CDR3 contains 19 residues. V trimming: 3 bases; J trimming: 2 bases; junction bases outside the gene matches: 9. CDR3: CASSLNAGLAGKNTGELFF. Written as DNA, the CDR3 is TGTGCCAGCAGTTTGAATGCGGGACTAGCGGGAAAAAACACCGGGGAGCTGTTTTTT.

The chain has TRBV4-2 and TRBJ2-6, with a tentative D call TRBD2 (6 bases). Germline V CDR1 and CDR2: LGHNA, YNFKEQ. Trimming pared 0 bases from V and 5 bases from J, leaving 11 bases between. The CDR3 contains 16 residues. In DNA form, the CDR3 reads TGTGCCAGCAGCCAAGATACCGGGGGTCGGGCCAACGTCCTGACTTTC. Amino acids: CASSQDTGGRANVLTF.

This clonotype was counted between two and nine times. The chain joins TRBV6-1 to TRBJ2-7, with TRBD2 identical over 7 bases. This CDR3 region has 12 residues. V lost 4 bases and J lost 4; bases outside the gene matches: 1. Germline values: CDR1 MNHNS, CDR2 SASEGT. CDR3 protein: CASSVGGYEQYF. The CDR3 DNA is TGTGCCAGCAGTGTCGGGGGGTACGAGCAGTACTTC.

The chain combines TRBV7-2 with TRBJ1-3; TRBD1 might be the D (5 bases). V was shortened by 5 bases and J by 9 bases, with 14 bases between the two germline ends. The germline V gene has CDR1 SGHTA and CDR2 FQGNSA. The CDR3 spans 13 residues. DNA for the CDR3: TGTGCCAGCAGCGCGGGGACCGGGGCCACCATATATTTT. Residues: CASSAGTGATIYF.

Regarding this clonotype: The CDR3 does not end in the conserved phenylalanine or tryptophan, so this is likely a read error. J is TRBJ2-5 and V is TRBV29-1; TRBD1 agrees at 9 bases. The CDR3 loop spans 13 amino acids. Germline V gene sequence: CDR1 SQVTM, CDR2 ANQGSEA. This chain's CDR3 is CSVGGQGFETQYY. The CDR3 nucleotides read TGCAGTGTTGGGGGACAGGGCTTTGAGACCCAGTACTAC.

The chain recombines TRBV5-1 with TRBJ1-1; D is unclear. Trimming removed 4 bases at V and 1 base at J, with 11 bases between. Germline-derived CDR1 and CDR2 are SGHRS and YFSETQ. CDR3 size: 14 residues. DNA for the CDR3: TGCGCCAGCAGCCTATCAGGACCGAACACTGAAGCTTTCTTT. This sequence encodes CASSLSGPNTEAFF.

This clonotype was picked up many times. This sequence joins TRBV12-3 or TRBV12-4 and TRBJ2-7, with D unresolved. Trimming removed 5 bases from V and 6 bases from J, with 8 bases in between. The CDR3 sequence is 11 residues long. The CDR3 coding sequence is TGTGCCAGCAGTATTAATACCGAGCAGTACTTC. This translates into CASSINTEQYF.

The chain employs TRBV6-5 and TRBJ2-2, with no clear D. The CDR3 totals 16 residues. V lost 2 bases and J 6 bases, leaving 16 bases between the germline ends. Germline V gene sequence: CDR1 MNHEY, CDR2 SVGAGI. The CDR3 reads CASSYGMSGRPGELFF. For the CDR3, the DNA is TGTGCCAGCAGTTACGGGATGAGTGGCAGACCCGGGGAGCTGTTTTTT.

This clonotype has at least ten counts. This rearrangement joins TRBV28 to TRBJ1-5, with 10 bases lining up with TRBD1. Trimming cost V 5 bases and J 4 bases; bases outside gene matches: 5. Germline loops: CDR1 MDHEN, CDR2 SYDVKM. The CDR3 is 15 amino acids. The CDR3 DNA reads as TGTGCCAGCAGTACCGACAGGGGGCGAAATCAGCCCCAGCATTTT. It codes for CASSTDRGRNQPQHF.

This clonotype was detected a few times. V usage is TRBV7-2 and J usage is TRBJ1-4; D not resolved. The CDR3 extends over 13 amino acids. Germline assignment: CDR1 SGHTA and CDR2 FQGNSA. Trimming took 5 bases from V and 8 from J, leaving 12 bases between them. The CDR3 protein is CASSPFGAEKLFF. CDR3 coding DNA: TGTGCCAGCAGCCCTTTTGGTGCAGAAAAACTGTTTTTT.

In regard to this clonotype: A much larger clone lies a single base off, so this may be a read error. The V and J genes are TRBV20-1 and TRBJ2-3; D possibly matches TRBD1 or TRBD2 (5 bases each). CDR3 length: 13 amino acids. Germline loops: CDR1 DFQATT, CDR2 SNEGSKA (reference sequence). The DNA of the CDR3 is TGCAGTGCTAGCCAACCAGGGAGCAATACGCGGTATTTT. Amino acid sequence: CSASQPGSNTRYF.

In its sample, this clonotype is medium-sized. The chain employs TRBV5-1 and TRBJ1-1; TRBD1 aligns across 10 bases. The J segment lost 6 bases and the V segment lost 3 bases, leaving 5 bases of the junction unmatched. Per germline, CDR1 SGHRS and CDR2 YFSETQ. This CDR3 is built from 14 residues. The CDR3 nucleotides are TGCGCCAGCAGCTCAACCGGGACAGGGGCTGAAGCTTTCTTT. Its translation is CASSSTGTGAEAFF.

In its sample, this clonotype was seen a few times. This rearrangement joins TRBV6-6 to TRBJ2-7; TRBD1 matches 10 bases. This CDR3 has 13 amino acids. The V gene end was trimmed by 4 bases and the J gene end by 7 bases; junction bases not matched to a gene: 4. Germline values: CDR1 MNHNY, CDR2 SVGAGI (reference sequence). The CDR3 region has the DNA TGTGCCAGCAGTTGGGACAGGGGTAGGGAGCAGTACTTC. This sequence encodes CASSWDRGREQYF.

This clonotype was detected only a few times. The chain joins TRBV5-1 to TRBJ2-5, with 13 bases lining up with TRBD2. Germline assignment: CDR1 SGHRS and CDR2 YFSETQ. The trim removed 0 bases at V and 2 bases at J, leaving 1 base unmatched. The CDR3 is made up of 16 amino acids. The CDR3 spells CASSLGLAGGQETQYF. The CDR3 DNA is TGCGCCAGCAGCTTGGGACTAGCGGGGGGACAAGAGACCCAGTACTTC.

This clonotype appeared many times. V usage is TRBV7-2 and J usage is TRBJ2-7; the match to TRBD2 covers 7 bases. This CDR3 is 12 amino acids long. CDR1 is SGHTA and CDR2 is FQGNSA in the germline V gene. V dropped 3 bases and J dropped 6; count of bases not matched to a gene: 2. CDR3 residues: CASSFGGGEQYF. The CDR3 region has the DNA TGTGCCAGCAGCTTTGGCGGGGGCGAGCAGTACTTC. Using reference TRBV7-2 and TRBJ2-7 for the parts outside the CDR3, the full variable domain is GAGVSQSPSNKVTEKGKDVELRCDPISGHTALYWYRQSLGQGLEFLIYFQGNSAPDKSGLPSDRFSAERTGGSVSTLTIQRTQQEDSAVYLCASSFGGGEQYFGPGTRLTVT.

This clonotype was counted only a few times. The chain combines TRBV11-2 with TRBJ1-2; D is uncertain. V gave up 1 base and J gave up 4 bases, with 13 bases separating them. Germline V gene sequence: CDR1 SGHAT, CDR2 FQNNGV. This CDR3 has 15 residues. The CDR3 here is CASSLGALGLYGYTF. DNA for the CDR3: TGTGCCAGCAGCTTAGGAGCCCTAGGCCTCTATGGCTACACCTTC. Using reference TRBV11-2 and TRBJ1-2 for the parts outside the CDR3, the full variable domain is EAGVAQSPRYKIIEKRQSVAFWCNPISGHATLYWYQQILGQGPKLLIQFQNNGVVDDSQLPKDRFSAERLKGVDSTLKIQPAKLEDSAVYLCASSLGALGLYGYTFGSGTRLTVV.

The V and J genes are TRBV6-2 or TRBV6-3 and TRBJ1-1; D call uncertain. The germline CDR1 and CDR2 sequences are MNHEY and SVGEGT. With 7 bases removed from V and 1 base from J, the gap between germline ends came to 13 bases. The CDR3 length is 14 residues. The CDR3 loop reads CASTRTARNTEAFF. The CDR3 DNA sequence: TGTGCCAGCACCAGGACGGCCCGGAACACTGAAGCTTTCTTT.

This clonotype came up once. This may come from a read error, since a much larger clone is one base off. The V call is TRBV6-5, the J call TRBJ1-1; D unresolved. This CDR3 contains 14 residues. CDR1 is MNHEY and CDR2 is SVGAGI in the germline V gene. CDR3 residues: CASGYAYSYTEAFF. The CDR3 region has the DNA TGTGCCAGCGGTTACGCGTATTCTTACACTGAAGCTTTCTTT.

V and J are TRBV28 and TRBJ1-1; D might be TRBD1 (5 bases). Germline CDR1 MDHEN, CDR2 SYDVKM. This CDR3 region has 11 residues. This chain's CDR3 is CGSRGDTEAFF. For the CDR3, the DNA is TGTGGGTCCCGGGGGGACACTGAAGCTTTCTTT.

This chain uses TRBV10-3 with TRBJ2-1, with 7 nucleotides matching TRBD2. Germline CDR1 reads ENHRY; CDR2 reads SYGVKD. Trimming at V came to 6 bases and at J to 9 bases, leaving 8 bases not matched to a gene. The CDR3 is 13 amino acids. The CDR3 reads CAISPGTISEQFF. The CDR3 DNA is TGTGCCATCAGCCCTGGGACTATCAGTGAGCAGTTCTTC.

The DNA for the CDR3 is TGCGCCAGCAGCTACCGACAGGGACAGGGTGGGGCCAACGTCCTGACTTTC. Translating gives CASSYRQGQGGANVLTF. The genes are TRBV5-1 and TRBJ2-6, with 9 bases identical to TRBD1. Germline values: CDR1 SGHRS, CDR2 YFSETQ. V shed 3 bases, J shed 3 bases, and the junction held 7 bases outside the gene matches. This CDR3 has 17 residues. Complete variable domain (other parts from reference TRBV5-1 and TRBJ2-6): KAGVTQTPRYLIKTRGQQVTLSCSPISGHRSVSWYQQTPGQGLQFLFEYFSETQRNKGNFPGRFSGRQFSNSRSEMNVSTLELGDSALYLCASSYRQGQGGANVLTFGAGSRLTVL.

V is TRBV20-1 and J is TRBJ2-4, with D possibly matching TRBD1 (5 bases). The CDR3 is 12 residues long. Trimming pared 4 bases from V and 8 bases from J, leaving 12 bases between. Germline CDR1 reads DFQATT; CDR2 reads SNEGSKA (reference sequence). CDR3 sequence: CSATAQGDIQYF. As DNA, the CDR3 is TGCAGTGCTACAGCCCAAGGGGACATTCAGTACTTC.

The chain is built from TRBV5-4 and TRBJ2-7, with D perhaps TRBD2 (6 bases). The germline V and J ends were trimmed by 3 bases and 2 bases, with 21 bases remaining between them. This CDR3 has 17 residues. Germline V lookup: CDR1 SGHNT, CDR2 YYREEE (reference sequence). In DNA, the CDR3 is TGTGCCAGCAGCTGGGGAGGTTCGGGCAGACCGGCCTACGAGCAGTACTTC. It is translated as CASSWGGSGRPAYEQYF.